Listed here are 28 T cell receptor beta chains from one sample, sequenced in a study of naive and memory T cell subsets. Two oligonucleotides, mixed equimolar, formed the beta constant-region primer covering TRBC1 and TRBC2. Four rounds of PCR amplified the ligated cDNA using nested alpha and beta constant-region primers plus SP2. TCRdb analysed the UMI-ligation and nested PCR reads with MiXCR anew, one entry per CDR3 protein. The table lists about 120,000 distinct CDR3 sequences, over 30% of them singletons. The sequenced sample consisted of central memory CD4+ T cells from blood. The origin of the receptors is a human donor in good health.

This chain connects TRBV20-1 to TRBJ2-1; 12 bases align to TRBD2. The CDR3 covers 18 residues. Trimming cost V 1 base and J 4 bases; bases outside gene matches: 11. Germline V lookup: CDR1 DFQATT, CDR2 SNEGSKA (reference sequence). The chain's CDR3 is CSARVLAGGTRGYNEQFF. The DNA of the CDR3 is TGCAGTGCTAGAGTGCTAGCGGGAGGGACGCGGGGATACAATGAGCAGTTCTTC.

The V and J genes are TRBV29-1 and TRBJ2-3; TRBD2 agrees at 10 bases. V lost 4 bases and J lost 8; bases outside the gene matches: 6. Germline CDR1 SQVTM, CDR2 ANQGSEA. The CDR3 totals 13 residues. The CDR3, as DNA: TGCAGCGTTGTCCTAGCGGGAGCGGGTACGCAGTATTTT. Protein: CSVVLAGAGTQYF.

V gene TRBV20-1 combines with J gene TRBJ1-1, with no clear D. This CDR3 is 12 amino acids long. Per the germline V gene, CDR1 is DFQATT and CDR2 is SNEGSKA (reference sequence). Trimming pared 4 bases from V and 1 base from J, leaving 7 bases between. CDR3 DNA sequence: TGCAGTGCTACCAGACAGAACACTGAAGCTTTCTTT. This gives the protein CSATRQNTEAFF.

This chain connects TRBV7-8 to TRBJ2-1; 7 bases align to TRBD2. From germline, CDR1 is SGHVS and CDR2 FQNEAQ. The length of the CDR3 is 16 residues. Trimming took 2 bases from V and 6 from J; bases not matched to a gene: 10. This chain's CDR3 is CASSLSLAGAANEQFF. The DNA of the CDR3 is TGTGCCAGCAGCTTAAGTCTTGCGGGAGCTGCCAATGAGCAGTTCTTC.

This clonotype has a handful of counts. This rearrangement joins TRBV28 to TRBJ2-1; D may be TRBD1 or TRBD2 (5 bases each). Germline CDR1 and CDR2: MDHEN and SYDVKM. This CDR3 comprises 11 residues. The germline V and J ends were trimmed by 4 bases and 10 bases, with 8 bases remaining between them. In nucleotides, the CDR3 is TGTGCCAGCAGTTCGGGGCCCGAGCAGTTCTTC. Its protein product is CASSSGPEQFF.

The chain carries TRBV28 and TRBJ1-6; D is possibly TRBD1 (5 bases). The V and J ends lost 5 bases and 9 bases respectively, with 14 bases between them. The germline gives CDR1 MDHEN, CDR2 SYDVKM. CDR3 length: 14 residues. The CDR3 bases are TGTGCCAGCAGTGGGGACCCTGCAGGTTCACCCCTCCACTTT. Protein: CASSGDPAGSPLHF.

The chain couples TRBV29-1 to TRBJ1-2; TRBD1 aligns across 7 bases. V lost 6 bases, J lost 4 bases, and 5 bases stayed unmatched. Germline CDR1 SQVTM, CDR2 ANQGSEA. The CDR3 extends over 12 amino acids. CDR3 residues: CSVRRDSYGYTF. The CDR3 region has the DNA TGCAGCGTCCGAAGGGACAGCTATGGCTACACCTTC.

This clonotype has a count of ten or more. The rearrangement links TRBV20-1 to TRBJ2-7; D gene uncertain. V was shortened by 7 bases and J by 1 base, with 11 bases between the two germline ends. The V gene's germline CDR1 is DFQATT and CDR2 SNEGSKA (reference sequence). The CDR3 extends over 12 amino acids. The CDR3 sequence: CSVGPTSYEQYF. CDR3 in DNA: TGCAGTGTCGGTCCTACTTCCTACGAGCAGTACTTC.

A few counts support this clonotype. The chain recombines TRBV9 with TRBJ2-7; D unclear. The germline V gene encodes CDR1 SGDLS and CDR2 YYNGEE. V was cut by 1 base and J by 0 bases, with 8 bases left in between. The CDR3 runs 14 residues. The CDR3 region is CASSVSPDSYEQYF. As DNA, the CDR3 is TGTGCCAGCAGCGTATCTCCAGACTCCTACGAGCAGTACTTC.

This clonotype showed up just once. A read error is possible here, since a much larger clone lies one base away. V gene TRBV11-2 combines with J gene TRBJ2-5; D is possibly TRBD2 (6 bases). This CDR3 comprises 16 residues. Germline assignment: CDR1 SGHAT and CDR2 FQNNGV. CDR3 coding DNA: TGTGTCAGCAGCCAGAGGAGGAGGGCCCTCCAAGAGACCCAGTACTTC. It specifies CVSSQRRRALQETQYF.

This sequence joins TRBV5-1 and TRBJ2-2; D may be TRBD1 (5 bases). The CDR3 is 15 amino acids. Looked up from germline, CDR1 is SGHRS and CDR2 is YFSETQ. V lost 0 bases, J lost 5 bases, and 11 bases lay in between. The CDR3 is CASSLVGVDTGELFF. CDR3 DNA sequence: TGCGCCAGCAGCTTGGTAGGGGTGGATACCGGGGAGCTGTTTTTT.

This clonotype has just a few counts. V is TRBV6-6 and J is TRBJ2-1; TRBD1 might be the D (5 bases). In germline, CDR1 is MNHNY, CDR2 SVGAGI (reference sequence). The CDR3 runs to 13 residues. Trimming shortened V by 5 bases and J by 4 bases, and 9 bases separated the two germline ends. CDR3: CASSRDSYNEQFF. CDR3 DNA: TGTGCCAGCAGTAGAGACAGTTACAATGAGCAGTTCTTC.

The chain employs TRBV20-1 and TRBJ2-7; tentatively, D is TRBD1 (6 bases). The CDR3 is made up of 14 amino acids. Germline V lookup: CDR1 DFQATT, CDR2 SNEGSKA (reference sequence). Deletions cut 3 bases from V and 6 bases from J, with 18 bases between. The CDR3 is CSARRQALSGEQYF. The CDR3, as DNA: TGCAGTGCTAGGAGACAGGCCCTATCAGGCGAGCAGTACTTC.

This chain uses TRBV7-2 with TRBJ1-2; D is undetermined. Germline V gene sequence: CDR1 SGHTA, CDR2 FQGNSA. V was clipped by 3 bases and J by 2 bases, with 7 bases between them. CDR3 size: 13 residues. For the CDR3, the DNA is TGTGCCAGCAGCTTGGTACCGAACTATGGCTACACCTTC. This encodes CASSLVPNYGYTF.

Relative to its sample, this clonotype is medium-sized. The genes are TRBV20-1 and TRBJ2-4, with 9 bases aligning to TRBD2. The V gene end was trimmed by 1 base and the J gene end by 0 bases; junction bases not matched to a gene: 4. The CDR3 runs 16 residues. Per germline, CDR1 DFQATT and CDR2 SNEGSKA (reference sequence). Written as DNA, the CDR3 is TGCAGTGCTAGAGGACTAGCGGTCCTAGCCAAAAACATTCAGTACTTC. This translates into CSARGLAVLAKNIQYF.

This chain joins TRBV19 and TRBJ2-1, with 12 bases fitting TRBD1. Germline V lookup: CDR1 LNHDA, CDR2 SQIVND (reference sequence). The CDR3 covers 15 residues. J gave up 6 bases and V 6 bases, and 6 bases lay outside the gene matches. Written as DNA, the CDR3 is TGTGCCAGTAGATCGGGGACAGGGGGCTCCAATGAGCAGTTCTTC. This encodes CASRSGTGGSNEQFF.

About this clonotype itself: The junction differs from germline at one of its ends, possibly a read error. The V gene is TRBV29-1, the J gene TRBJ2-3; possible D gene TRBD1, 5 bases. This CDR3 comprises 14 residues. Germline CDR1 is SQVTM and CDR2 is ANQGSEA. The CDR3, as DNA: TGCAGCGTTCGTAGACAGCCAAGCACAGATATGCAGTATTTT. Translating gives CSVRRQPSTDMQYF.

This clonotype was picked up one time. This CDR3 fails to terminate in the conserved phenylalanine or tryptophan, so it likely reflects a read error. The rearrangement links TRBV5-6 to TRBJ2-3; possible D gene TRBD2, 7 bases. Germline CDR1 is SGHDT and CDR2 is YYEEEE. Trimming removed 4 bases from V and 1 base from J, with 16 bases in between. The CDR3 is 16 amino acids. Written as DNA, the CDR3 is TGTGCCAGCAGCCCGGGGGGCCCAATGGGCACAGATACGCAGTATTTA. Its translation: CASSPGGPMGTDTQYL.

This chain links TRBV12-3 or TRBV12-4 with TRBJ1-2; 9 bases match TRBD1. The CDR3 runs 18 residues. V shed 6 bases, J shed 5 bases, and the junction held 19 bases outside the gene matches. The CDR3 spells CASSSSLGQGRSAYGYTF. CDR3 bases: TGTGCCAGCAGCTCGAGTTTGGGACAGGGTAGAAGTGCGTATGGCTACACCTTC.

This clonotype was counted between two and nine times. The rearrangement joins TRBV28 to TRBJ1-1; no clear D gene. The germline V and J ends were trimmed by 5 bases and 7 bases, with 11 bases remaining between them. The CDR3 is 12 residues long. Germline-derived CDR1 and CDR2 are MDHEN and SYDVKM. CDR3 sequence: CASSVRSLEAFF. CDR3 bases: TGTGCCAGCAGTGTTAGGAGCCTTGAAGCTTTCTTT.

V gene TRBV28 combines with J gene TRBJ2-7, with TRBD2 as a possible D gene (6 bases). Germline V lookup: CDR1 MDHEN, CDR2 SYDVKM. This CDR3 region has 14 residues. Between the trimmed V and J ends, which lost 6 bases and 12 bases, there was a span of 24 bases. The CDR3: CASSLGLGGMLRYF. As DNA, the CDR3 is TGTGCCAGCAGCCTAGGGCTTGGGGGGATGCTTAGGTACTTC.

This rearrangement joins TRBV6-5 to TRBJ2-2; 7 bases are shared with TRBD1. The length of the CDR3 is 15 residues. CDR1 and CDR2 from the germline V gene are MNHEY and SVGAGI. J was trimmed by 5 bases and V by 6 bases; bases with no gene match: 9. The CDR3 reads CASRRGGAYTGELFF. The DNA for the CDR3 is TGTGCCAGCAGGCGAGGGGGCGCCTATACCGGGGAGCTGTTTTTT.

For this clonotype: A read error may produce the germline difference seen at one junction end. This sequence joins TRBV28 and TRBJ2-7; 9 bases align to TRBD2. Germline assignment: CDR1 MDHEN and CDR2 SYDVKM. The CDR3 has 14 amino acids. The CDR3 sequence: CASSLRGRSGTSIF. The CDR3 nucleotides are TGTGCCAGCAGTTTAAGGGGGCGCTCGGGGACTAGCATTTTC.

This sequence joins TRBV4-1 and TRBJ1-2, with a tentative D call TRBD1 (6 bases). V lost 0 bases to trimming and J lost 7 bases, with 9 bases between them. The germline V gene has CDR1 MGHRA and CDR2 YSYEKL. The CDR3 is 13 residues long. The CDR3 nucleotides are TGCGCCAGCAGCCAAGACTGGGACATTGGCTACACCTTC. Its protein is CASSQDWDIGYTF.

The rearrangement uses TRBV7-2 and TRBJ2-3, with 10 bases aligning to TRBD2. The CDR3 has 18 amino acids. With 2 bases clipped from V and 3 bases from J, the junction kept 11 bases outside the gene matches. The germline gives CDR1 SGHTA, CDR2 FQGNSA. DNA of the CDR3: TGTGCCAGCAGCTTAAGAAGCGGGAGGGCGTATGCGACAGATACGCAGTATTTT. This gives the protein CASSLRSGRAYATDTQYF.

This clonotype was counted only a few times. The chain recombines TRBV20-1 with TRBJ1-4, with D tentatively TRBD1 (5 bases). This CDR3 has 13 residues. Trimming removed 5 bases from V and 8 bases from J, with 15 bases in between. Germline loops: CDR1 DFQATT, CDR2 SNEGSKA (reference sequence). CDR3 DNA sequence: TGCAGTGCTTTACAGGAAGAAAGCGAAAAACTGTTTTTT. Its translation is CSALQEESEKLFF.

This clonotype was observed a handful of times. CDR3 protein: CASSPGEGSYGYTF. The CDR3 bases are TGTGCCAGCAGCCCCGGAGAGGGGAGCTATGGCTACACCTTC. The rearrangement uses TRBV7-9 and TRBJ1-2, with D maybe TRBD1 (5 bases). The CDR3 sequence is 14 residues long. V was clipped by 5 bases and J by 4 bases, with 14 bases between them. Germline loops: CDR1 SEHNR, CDR2 FQNEAQ (reference sequence).

In its sample, this clonotype was seen a few times. This chain joins TRBV6-5 and TRBJ2-1; 7 positions agree with TRBD2. This CDR3 spans 16 amino acids. Per the germline V gene, CDR1 is MNHEY and CDR2 is SVGAGI. After removal of 4 bases from V and 0 bases from J, the junction contained 6 bases not matched to a gene. The CDR3 bases are TGTGCCAGCAGTTCTAGCGGCCCAAGCTCCTACAATGAGCAGTTCTTC. Protein: CASSSSGPSSYNEQFF.